These 18 T cell receptor beta chains came from one sample sequenced in a study of shared clonotypes between healthy human individuals. Assay used: immunoSEQ multiplex PCR; TCRdb lists only in-frame clones, some missing. The top ten clones hold roughly 12% of a sample with more than 400,000 clones, 65% to 85% of them seen once. The sample taken for sequencing was PBMCs. These receptors originate from a woman between 35 and 50 years old in good health. Some clones in this sample may be carry-over from other donors' samples.

Concerning this clone itself: A read error may explain this, as a much larger clone is one base away. The chain employs TRBV6-9 and TRBJ2-5; 8 bases match TRBD2. Germline V gene lookup returns CDR1 MNHGY and CDR2 SVAAGI. CDR3 size: 13 residues. V shed 6 bases and J 4 bases; nucleotides not matched to a gene: 4. The CDR3 bases are TGTGCCAGCAGCCCTACTAGCGGAGAGACCCAGTACTTC. As protein: CASSPTSGETQYF.

The chain uses TRBV11-1 and TRBJ2-5; 13 nucleotides match TRBD2. The CDR3 totals 17 residues. Germline CDR1 and CDR2: SGHAT and FQDESV (reference sequence). V gave up 5 bases and J gave up 6 bases; unmatched junction bases: 12. CDR3 sequence reads: CASSRTGTSGIIKTQYF. CDR3 sequence (DNA): TGTGCCAGCAGCCGTACCGGGACTAGCGGGATCATAAAGACCCAGTACTTC.

This chain joins TRBV29-1 and TRBJ2-5; TRBD1 matches at 9 bases. Trimming cost V 4 bases and J 4 bases; bases outside gene matches: 4. CDR1 and CDR2 from the germline V gene are SQVTM and ANQGSEA. The CDR3 runs to 13 residues. As DNA, the CDR3 is TGCAGCGTTGCGGCGACAGGGGGAGAGACCCAGTACTTC. This encodes CSVAATGGETQYF.

This clone was detected only a few times. The V and J genes are TRBV7-9 and TRBJ2-5; D unclear. The end of the DNA aligns better with TRBJ2-7, so the J call may be wrong. The germline V gene has CDR1 SEHNR and CDR2 FQNEAQ (reference sequence). The CDR3 runs to 12 residues. In nucleotides, the CDR3 is TGTGCCAGCAGCTTTGGGCAGGTCGAGCAGTACTTC. This gives the protein CASSFGQVEQYF.

In its sample, this clone was seen many times. Other DNA sequences from this sample encode an identical CDR3 as well. The chain is built from TRBV19 and TRBJ1-1, with D perhaps matching TRBD1 (5 bases). There are 15 residues in the CDR3. The V gene lost 5 bases and the J gene lost 4 bases, with 17 bases spanning the gap. Germline CDR1 is LNHDA and CDR2 is SQIVND (reference sequence). CDR3 bases: TGTGCCAGTAGTTCTGCAACCCAGGGAGTCACTGAAGCTTTCTTT. It yields the protein CASSSATQGVTEAFF.

As regards this clone: A much more abundant neighbour one base away suggests this may be a read error. The chain has TRBV12-5 and TRBJ2-3, with TRBD2 matching 9 bases. Trimming took 5 bases from V and 1 from J; bases not matched to a gene: 10. The CDR3 loop spans 17 amino acids. Germline V lookup: CDR1 LGHNT, CDR2 FRNRAP. CDR3 amino acids: CASGAGGEQARTDTQYF. For the CDR3, the DNA is TGTGCTAGTGGTGCGGGAGGGGAGCAGGCCCGCACAGATACGCAGTATTTT.

The V gene is TRBV28, the J gene TRBJ1-3; a possible D gene is TRBD1 (6 bases). V was shortened by 5 bases and J by 1 base, with 15 bases between the two germline ends. The V gene's germline CDR1 is MDHEN and CDR2 SYDVKM. The CDR3 has 16 amino acids. Written as DNA, the CDR3 is TGTGCCAGCAGTCTGTCTGGGGGCACATCTGGAAACACCATATATTTT. Protein product: CASSLSGGTSGNTIYF.

Details on this clone: Since a far larger clone is one base different, this is likely a read error. The genes are TRBV5-1 and TRBJ1-5, with 7 bases aligning to TRBD1. CDR1 SGHRS and CDR2 YFSETQ come from the germline V gene. The CDR3 spans 18 residues. The CDR3 spells CASSPTVGGASSNQPRHF. DNA for the CDR3: TGCGCCAGCAGCCCGACGGTAGGGGGCGCGAGTAGCAATCAGCCCCGGCATTTT.

At least ten counts were recorded for this clone. The rearrangement links TRBV30 to TRBJ1-2; no clear D. The CDR3 contains 13 residues. The V end was cut by 3 bases, the J end by 0 bases, with 8 bases between. In germline, CDR1 is GTSNPN, CDR2 SVGIG (reference sequence). CDR3 sequence reads: CAWRDGSNYGYTF. CDR3 in DNA: TGTGCCTGGAGGGACGGTTCTAACTATGGCTACACCTTC.

This clone has a count of ten or more. The CDR3 here is CASSFGFSSYNEQFF. The DNA of the CDR3 is TGTGCCAGCAGCTTCGGCTTTAGCTCCTACAATGAGCAGTTCTTC. This rearrangement joins TRBV5-8 to TRBJ2-1; D uncertain. V was shortened by 2 bases and J by 0 bases, with 9 bases between the two germline ends. The CDR3 consists of 15 residues. The germline V gene encodes CDR1 SGHTS and CDR2 YDEGEE.

The genes are TRBV19 and TRBJ2-1; TRBD2 aligns across 12 bases. In germline, CDR1 is LNHDA, CDR2 SQIVND (reference sequence). Losses at the gene ends were 11 bases for V and 6 bases for J; bases not matched to a gene: 5. The CDR3 has 13 amino acids. The CDR3 region is CASRTSGTNEQFF. CDR3 bases: TGTGCCTCCCGGACTAGCGGGACCAATGAGCAGTTCTTC.

Note on this clone: A far bigger clonotype differs at one base, so this is likely a read error. V is TRBV28 and J is TRBJ1-2; tentative D call: TRBD1 (5 bases). The CDR3 contains 13 residues. V dropped 8 bases and J dropped 5 bases, with 15 bases sitting between them. Germline V gene lookup returns CDR1 MDHEN and CDR2 SYDVKM. The DNA for the CDR3 is TGTGCCAGCGGTCCACAGGACTTATATGGCTACACCTTC. This sequence encodes CASGPQDLYGYTF.

The rearrangement uses TRBV4-2 and TRBJ2-1; 12 bases agree with TRBD1. Trimming removed 2 bases from V and 10 bases from J; junction bases left unmatched: 12. The CDR3 is 17 residues long. Germline CDR1 is LGHNA and CDR2 is YNFKEQ. The chain's CDR3 is CASSQHRPGQGAGEQFF. The DNA for the CDR3 is TGTGCCAGCAGCCAACATCGACCGGGACAGGGGGCGGGAGAGCAGTTCTTC.

CDR3 residues: CASATGRLYNEQFF. The CDR3 region has the DNA TGTGCCAGCGCTACGGGACGCCTGTACAATGAGCAGTTCTTC. The chain is built from TRBV27 and TRBJ2-1; D might be TRBD1 or TRBD2, each matching 5 bases. The CDR3 contains 14 residues. Germline V gene lookup returns CDR1 MNHEY and CDR2 SMNVEV (reference sequence). Trimming removed 8 bases at V and 4 bases at J, with 15 bases between.

The chain links TRBV7-3 to TRBJ2-7, with 12 bases lining up with TRBD2. Trimming at V came to 5 bases and at J to 5 bases, leaving 7 bases not matched to a gene. The germline V gene encodes CDR1 SGHTA and CDR2 FQGTGA. The CDR3 has 15 residues. The CDR3 sequence: CASSQRLAGVHEQYF. The DNA of the CDR3 is TGTGCCAGCAGCCAGCGACTAGCGGGAGTACACGAGCAGTACTTC.

In DNA form, the CDR3 reads TGTGCCAGCAGCTTAAGTCCAGAGAACACTGAAGCTTTCTTT. Amino acid sequence: CASSLSPENTEAFF. The chain uses TRBV7-2 and TRBJ1-1; D is uncertain. From germline, CDR1 is SGHTA and CDR2 FQGNSA. V lost 2 bases to trimming and J lost 1 base, with 8 bases between them. The CDR3 covers 14 residues.

The chain employs TRBV6-4 and TRBJ2-7; D not resolved. This CDR3 has 14 residues. Trimming took 6 bases from V and 3 from J, leaving 15 bases between them. Germline V gene data show CDR1 as MRHNA and CDR2 as SNTAGT. CDR3 in amino acids: CASSLDFPYYEQYF. The CDR3, as DNA: TGTGCCAGCAGCTTAGATTTCCCTTACTACGAGCAGTACTTC.

This clone showed up just once. The chain carries TRBV5-4 and TRBJ2-3; D possibly corresponds to TRBD1 (7 bases). Between the trimmed V and J ends, which lost 0 bases and 6 bases, there was a span of 14 bases. The CDR3 is made up of 15 amino acids. Germline CDR1 reads SGHNT; CDR2 reads YYREEE (reference sequence). CDR3 nucleotide sequence: TGTGCCAGCAGCTTGGCCAGGGGGGCGCGGGATACGCAGTATTTT. It specifies CASSLARGARDTQYF.